Shown below are 2 T cell receptor beta chains from a single sample sequenced in a study of CXCR3-negative and CXCR3-positive naive CD8 T cells (dated by TCRdb to the late 2010s). The sequencer listed for this sample is NextSeq 550. The Human TCR Profiling Kit (MiLaboratory) was used to prepare UMI-labeled 5' RACE TRB cDNA libraries. TCRdb reprocessed the public reads and reports one entry per CDR3 protein sequence, without DNA. The record for this sample contains fewer than 80,000 distinct CDR3 sequences. The ten largest clones take up 1.5% of the sample. Sequenced: naive CXCR3- CD8+ T cells from blood. Read against the paper, the sample's cell subset or site label means: CD45RO-CCR7+CD27+CD95- naive CD8+ T cells lacking CXCR3 (TNR3-). These receptor sequences come from a human donor in good health. Some clones in this sample may be carry-over from other donors' samples.

V is TRBV7-6 and J is TRBJ2-1; TCRdb lists TRBD2, though no DNA is available to test this call. CDR3 length: 12 amino acids. CDR1 is SGHVS, CDR2 FNYEAQ, per germline. CDR3 sequence: CASSPGRDTQFF.

The V and J genes are TRBV2 and TRBJ2-2; without DNA, the TCRdb call of TRBD2 cannot be checked. Looked up from germline, CDR1 is SNHLY and CDR2 is FYNNEI. CDR3 size: 19 residues. The CDR3: CASRGPTSGGAAGTGELFF. Full variable domain (remainder filled in from reference TRBV2 and TRBJ2-2): EPEVTQTPSHQVTQMGQEVILRCVPISNHLYFYWYRQILGQKVEFLVSFYNNEISEKSEIFDDQFSVERPDGSNFTLKIRSTKLEDSAMYFCASRGPTSGGAAGTGELFFGEGSRLTVL.